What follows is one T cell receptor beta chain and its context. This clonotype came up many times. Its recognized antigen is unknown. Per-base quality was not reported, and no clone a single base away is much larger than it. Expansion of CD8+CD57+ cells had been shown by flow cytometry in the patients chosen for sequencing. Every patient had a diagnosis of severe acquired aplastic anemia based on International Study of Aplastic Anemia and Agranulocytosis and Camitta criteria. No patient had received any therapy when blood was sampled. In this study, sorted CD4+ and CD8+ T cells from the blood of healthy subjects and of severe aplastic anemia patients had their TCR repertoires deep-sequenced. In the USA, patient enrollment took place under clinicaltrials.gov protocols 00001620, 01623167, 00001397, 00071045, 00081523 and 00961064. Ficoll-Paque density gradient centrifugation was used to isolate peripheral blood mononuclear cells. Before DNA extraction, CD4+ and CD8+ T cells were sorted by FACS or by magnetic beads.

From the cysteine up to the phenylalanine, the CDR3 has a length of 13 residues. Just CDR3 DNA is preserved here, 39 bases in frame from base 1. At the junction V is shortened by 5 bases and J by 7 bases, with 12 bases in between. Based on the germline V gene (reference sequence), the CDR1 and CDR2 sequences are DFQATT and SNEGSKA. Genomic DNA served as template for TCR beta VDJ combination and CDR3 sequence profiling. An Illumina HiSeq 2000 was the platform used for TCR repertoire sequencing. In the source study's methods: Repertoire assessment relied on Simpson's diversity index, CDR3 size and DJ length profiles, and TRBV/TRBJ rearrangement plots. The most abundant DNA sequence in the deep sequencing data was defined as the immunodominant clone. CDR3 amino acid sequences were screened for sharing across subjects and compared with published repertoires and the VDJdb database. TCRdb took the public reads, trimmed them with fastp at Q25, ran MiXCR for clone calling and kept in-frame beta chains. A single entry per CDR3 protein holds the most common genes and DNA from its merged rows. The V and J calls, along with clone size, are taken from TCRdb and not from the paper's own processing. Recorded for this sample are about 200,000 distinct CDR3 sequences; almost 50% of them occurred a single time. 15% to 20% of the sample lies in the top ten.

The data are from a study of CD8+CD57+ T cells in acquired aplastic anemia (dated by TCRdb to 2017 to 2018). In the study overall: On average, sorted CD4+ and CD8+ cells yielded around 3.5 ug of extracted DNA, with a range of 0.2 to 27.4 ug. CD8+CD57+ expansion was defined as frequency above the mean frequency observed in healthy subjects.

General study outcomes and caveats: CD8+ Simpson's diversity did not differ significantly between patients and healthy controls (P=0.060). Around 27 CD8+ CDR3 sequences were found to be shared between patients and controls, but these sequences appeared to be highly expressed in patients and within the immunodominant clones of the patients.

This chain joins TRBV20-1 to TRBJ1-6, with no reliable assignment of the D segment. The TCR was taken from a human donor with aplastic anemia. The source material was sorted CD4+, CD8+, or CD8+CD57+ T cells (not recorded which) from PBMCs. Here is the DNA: TGCAGTGCTCTCCGGACGGGGAATTCACCCCTCCACTTT. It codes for CSALRTGNSPLHF.